Shown below are 24 T cell receptor beta chains from a single sample sequenced in a study of CD4 T cells in relation to SARS-CoV-2 and coronaviruses. The table came from immunoSEQ multiplex PCR; TCRdb's copy has only in-frame clones and leaves some out. The repertoire includes 25,000 to 30,000 clones, 74% of them detected once, and under 30% sits in the top ten. Their recognized antigens are unknown. Unexposed donor CD4+ T cells date from 2011-2018, before the COVID-19 pandemic. After about 11 days of culture, CD4+ T cells were isolated. The sample consisted of CD4+ T cells from PBMCs, cultured in vitro. These TCRs come from a human donor in good health.

There are a few counts of this clone. The chain combines TRBV28 with TRBJ2-5, with 7 bases aligning to TRBD1. The CDR3 consists of 13 residues. Germline values: CDR1 MDHEN, CDR2 SYDVKM. Losses at the gene ends were 2 bases for V and 5 bases for J; bases not matched to a gene: 2. This chain's CDR3 is CASSLVQGETQYF. CDR3 DNA sequence: TGTGCCAGCAGTTTAGTACAGGGGGAGACCCAGTACTTC. Combining the CDR3 with reference TRBV28 and TRBJ2-5 gives the whole variable domain DVKVTQSSRYLVKRTGEKVFLECVQDMDHENMFWYRQDPGLGLRLIYFSYDVKMKEKGDIPEGYSVSREKKERFSLILESASTNQTSMYLCASSLVQGETQYFGPGTRLLVL.

The rearrangement joins TRBV7-2 to TRBJ1-2, with 10 bases fitting TRBD1. From germline, CDR1 is SGHTA and CDR2 FQGNSA. V gave up 6 bases and J gave up 8 bases; unmatched junction bases: 9. This CDR3 is 14 amino acids long. The CDR3 spells CASSPRQGAEGYTF. The CDR3, as DNA: TGTGCCAGCAGTCCTCGACAGGGGGCGGAAGGCTACACCTTC.

A few counts support this clone. This CDR3 reads CSVAGTRSYEQYF. The CDR3 nucleotides read TGCAGCGTTGCCGGGACCCGCTCCTACGAGCAGTACTTC. The chain carries TRBV29-1 and TRBJ2-7; D might be TRBD1 or TRBD2, each matching 5 bases. CDR3 length: 13 amino acids. CDR1 and CDR2 (germline): SQVTM, ANQGSEA. Trimming shortened V by 4 bases and J by 0 bases, and 10 bases separated the two germline ends.

V and J are TRBV28 and TRBJ1-1; D remains ambiguous. Germline values: CDR1 MDHEN, CDR2 SYDVKM. V was trimmed by 7 bases and J by 8 bases, leaving 8 bases between them. CDR3 length: 10 residues. The DNA for the CDR3 is TGTGCCAGCATTCGAAGGGAAGCTTTCTTT. The encoded protein is CASIRREAFF.

This clone was seen more than once but under ten times. The chain joins TRBV19 to TRBJ2-2; the D call may be TRBD1 or TRBD2 (7 bases each). Germline V gives CDR1 LNHDA, CDR2 SQIVND (reference sequence). The CDR3 extends over 15 amino acids. Trimming pared 3 bases from V and 3 bases from J, leaving 11 bases between. The CDR3 region has the DNA TGTGCCAGTAGTATGACAGGGAGGGACACCGGGGAGCTGTTTTTT. This translates into CASSMTGRDTGELFF.

The genes are TRBV4-3 and TRBJ2-2; TRBD2 matches 13 bases. Trimming took 0 bases from V and 3 from J; bases not matched to a gene: 7. Per the germline V gene, CDR1 is LGHNA and CDR2 is YSLEER. This CDR3 is 19 amino acids long. This CDR3 reads CASSQDSTSGRLDTGELFF. In nucleotides, the CDR3 is TGCGCCAGCAGCCAAGATTCGACTAGCGGGAGGTTAGACACCGGGGAGCTGTTTTTT.

Notes on this clone: Other DNA sequences in the same sample also yield this CDR3. CDR3 in DNA: TGTGCCAGCAGCTTAGGAGCGGGAGAGACCCAGTACTTC. This gives the protein CASSLGAGETQYF. V gene TRBV7-2 combines with J gene TRBJ2-5; D might be TRBD2 (6 bases). CDR1 and CDR2 (germline): SGHTA, FQGNSA. The CDR3 spans 13 residues. The V gene lost 1 base and the J gene lost 4 bases, with 7 bases spanning the gap.

The V and J genes are TRBV2 and TRBJ1-2, with TRBD1 as a possible D gene (6 bases). The CDR3 length is 15 residues. CDR1 is SNHLY, CDR2 FYNNEI, per germline. Between the trimmed V and J ends, which lost 2 bases and 8 bases, there was a span of 18 bases. The CDR3 DNA sequence: TGTGCCAGCAGTGAACAGGGCCGGGGGGCGGAGGGCTACACCTTC. Translating it yields CASSEQGRGAEGYTF.

This chain connects TRBV6-5 to TRBJ1-6, with TRBD1 identical over 12 bases. The V and J ends lost 2 bases and 7 bases, in that order; junction bases with no gene match: 0. The CDR3 sequence is 15 residues long. Germline CDR1 and CDR2: MNHEY and SVGAGI. The DNA for the CDR3 is TGTGCCAGCAGTTACGGGACAGGGGGCAATTCACCCCTCCACTTT. It translates to CASSYGTGGNSPLHF.

The chain uses TRBV7-9 and TRBJ2-1; the match to TRBD2 covers 9 bases. The length of the CDR3 is 15 residues. Germline CDR1 and CDR2: SEHNR and FQNEAQ (reference sequence). Trimming took 3 bases from V and 9 from J; bases not matched to a gene: 9. The CDR3 DNA follows: TGTGCCAGCAGCTTGATAAGCGGGGGGCTTGGTGAGCAGTTCTTC. This sequence encodes CASSLISGGLGEQFF. Full variable domain (remainder filled in from reference TRBV7-9 and TRBJ2-1): DTGVSQNPRHKITKRGQNVTFRCDPISEHNRLYWYRQTLGQGPEFLTYFQNEAQLEKSRLLSDRFSAERPKGSFSTLEIQRTEQGDSAMYLCASSLISGGLGEQFFGPGTRLTVL.

This clone was recorded a few times. The chain has TRBV6-6 and TRBJ2-7, with 9 nucleotides matching TRBD1. The CDR3 extends over 16 amino acids. Per germline, CDR1 MNHNY and CDR2 SVGAGI (reference sequence). J lost 6 bases, V lost 4 bases, and 13 bases had no gene match. The CDR3 loop is CASSSTVGTGFSEQYF. The CDR3 DNA reads TGTGCCAGCAGTTCCACCGTCGGGACAGGGTTTAGCGAGCAGTACTTC.

This clone appeared a few times. The rearrangement joins TRBV19 to TRBJ2-7, with D perhaps TRBD1 or TRBD2 (5 bases each). The V and J ends lost 10 bases and 0 bases respectively, with 16 bases between them. There are 14 residues in the CDR3. The germline gives CDR1 LNHDA, CDR2 SQIVND (reference sequence). In DNA, the CDR3 is TGTGCCACCGCGAGGGGATCTGGCTCCTACGAGCAGTACTTC. Translating gives CATARGSGSYEQYF.

The chain has TRBV5-1 and TRBJ1-2; TRBD1 matches at 9 bases. The germline V gene has CDR1 SGHRS and CDR2 YFSETQ. This CDR3 spans 15 amino acids. V shed 4 bases, J shed 4 bases, and the junction held 8 bases outside the gene matches. The CDR3, as DNA: TGCGCCAGCAGCCTCGGGACAGGGCGGAGCTATGGCTACACCTTC. Its protein product is CASSLGTGRSYGYTF.

V and J are TRBV5-1 and TRBJ2-7; D unclear. Germline-derived CDR1 and CDR2 are SGHRS and YFSETQ. The CDR3 has 15 amino acids. Trimming removed 0 bases at V and 2 bases at J, with 12 bases between. CDR3 sequence reads: CASSLAGVGPYEQYF. CDR3 bases: TGCGCCAGCAGCTTGGCGGGCGTGGGCCCCTACGAGCAGTACTTC.

V gene TRBV7-8 combines with J gene TRBJ2-5; D is unclear. Trimming removed 1 base from V and 0 bases from J, with 12 bases in between. CDR1 SGHVS and CDR2 FQNEAQ come from the germline V gene. This CDR3 has 16 amino acids. The CDR3 loop is CASSLERVVNQETQYF. Here the CDR3 DNA reads TGTGCCAGCAGCTTAGAAAGGGTGGTGAACCAAGAGACCCAGTACTTC.

The gene calls are TRBV7-2 and TRBJ2-5, with D maybe TRBD1 (6 bases). Germline loops: CDR1 SGHTA, CDR2 FQGNSA. This CDR3 region has 14 residues. V lost 5 bases and J 2 bases, leaving 12 bases between the germline ends. CDR3 sequence reads: CASSTGQRQETQYF. The CDR3 DNA is TGTGCCAGCAGCACAGGACAGCGACAAGAGACCCAGTACTTC.

This clone has only a few counts. J is TRBJ2-1 and V is TRBV6-5; the match to TRBD1 covers 10 bases. CDR3 length equals 14 residues. The germline V gene has CDR1 MNHEY and CDR2 SVGAGI. The V gene end was trimmed by 7 bases and the J gene end by 5 bases; junction bases not matched to a gene: 5. The CDR3 sequence is CASKRDRGDNEQFF. The CDR3 nucleotides read TGTGCCAGCAAACGGGACAGGGGAGACAATGAGCAGTTCTTC.

The chain carries TRBV9 and TRBJ2-5; 7 positions agree with TRBD2. Germline values: CDR1 SGDLS, CDR2 YYNGEE. CDR3 length: 14 residues. J gave up 2 bases and V 2 bases, and 3 bases lay outside the gene matches. CDR3 protein: CASSVLAAQETQYF. In DNA, the CDR3 is TGTGCCAGCAGCGTCCTAGCGGCGCAAGAGACCCAGTACTTC.

The chain employs TRBV4-1 and TRBJ2-7; the D gene could be TRBD1 or TRBD2 (5 bases each). V lost 4 bases and J lost 0, with 19 bases in between. CDR1 is MGHRA, CDR2 YSYEKL, per germline. The CDR3 has 17 amino acids. DNA for the CDR3: TGCGCCAGCAGCCGAGGGGCGTTAGCGCTCAGCTCCTACGAGCAGTACTTC. Amino acids: CASSRGALALSSYEQYF.

The chain combines TRBV18 with TRBJ2-5, with TRBD1 matching over 7 bases. The CDR3 contains 14 residues. Germline assignment: CDR1 KGHSH and CDR2 LQKENI. V lost 3 bases and J lost 1; bases outside the gene matches: 2. CDR3 protein: CASSPDRSQETQYF. CDR3 nucleotides: TGTGCCAGCTCACCGGACAGGAGCCAAGAGACCCAGTACTTC.

This clone has only one observation. This chain joins TRBV7-2 and TRBJ2-3; maybe TRBD2 (6 bases). Per germline, CDR1 SGHTA and CDR2 FQGNSA. This CDR3 has 16 amino acids. Trimming cost V 0 bases and J 4 bases, with 14 bases left between them. Written as DNA, the CDR3 is TGTGCCAGCAGCTTAGCCGGGGGTTTCACCCCAGATACGCAGTATTTT. Translating gives CASSLAGGFTPDTQYF.

V is TRBV30 and J is TRBJ1-2; no clear D. The CDR3 length is 12 residues. In germline, CDR1 is GTSNPN, CDR2 SVGIG (reference sequence). Trimming shortened V by 0 bases and J by 8 bases, and 10 bases separated the two germline ends. The CDR3 loop is CAWSVGPGGYTF. DNA for the CDR3: TGTGCCTGGAGTGTTGGTCCCGGGGGCTACACCTTC.

The rearrangement uses TRBV5-1 and TRBJ2-7; 11 bases are shared with TRBD1. CDR1 SGHRS and CDR2 YFSETQ come from the germline V gene. V was pared by 4 bases and J by 6 bases, with 6 bases of the junction left unmatched. CDR3 size: 14 residues. The DNA for the CDR3 is TGCGCCAGCAGCAACACCGGGACAGGGGGCGAGCAGTACTTC. This codes for CASSNTGTGGEQYF.

The chain is built from TRBV5-1 and TRBJ1-2; D may be TRBD1 (5 bases). V lost 1 base and J lost 2, with 18 bases in between. The length of the CDR3 is 17 residues. Germline V gene sequence: CDR1 SGHRS, CDR2 YFSETQ. The CDR3 sequence is CASSLSGNRETNYGYTF. The CDR3 region has the DNA TGCGCCAGCAGCTTGTCAGGGAATCGGGAAACGAACTATGGCTACACCTTC.